Each of the 26 T cell receptor beta chains below was sequenced from the same sample in a study of cytomegalovirus exposure and HLA in healthy donors. TCRdb keeps only in-frame clones here, not all; method: immunoSEQ multiplex PCR. The data show 150,000 to 200,000 clones, about 85% seen once. Sequencing used PBMCs. These receptors were collected from a man in his late teens or twenties in good health and CMV-seropositive.

The chain has TRBV19 and TRBJ2-5; the match to TRBD2 covers 8 bases. Germline CDR1 is LNHDA and CDR2 is SQIVND (reference sequence). There are 15 residues in the CDR3. V lost 3 bases to trimming and J lost 5 bases; unmatched junction nucleotides: 8. DNA of the CDR3: TGTGCCAGTAGTATGCGGCGGGAGGAGGGTGAGACCCAGTACTTC. This translates into CASSMRREEGETQYF.

The DNA of the CDR3 is TGCAGCGTTGGACAGGGATATGCAACTAATGAAAAACTGTTTTTT. Amino acid sequence: CSVGQGYATNEKLFF. The J gene is TRBJ1-4, the V gene TRBV29-1; 7 bases agree with TRBD1. Trimming at V came to 4 bases and at J to 0 bases, leaving 5 bases not matched to a gene. CDR3 length: 15 residues. Germline V lookup: CDR1 SQVTM, CDR2 ANQGSEA. Supplemented by reference TRBV29-1 and TRBJ1-4, the full variable domain reads SAVISQKPSRDICQRGTSLTIQCQVDSQVTMMFWYRQQPGQSLTLIATANQGSEATYESGFVIDKFPISRPNLTFSTLTVSNMSPEDSSIYLCSVGQGYATNEKLFFGSGTQLSVL.

The CDR3 protein is CASSSSLVAGGPVWEQYF. CDR3 nucleotides: TGTGCCAGCAGCTCCTCTTTAGTAGCGGGAGGGCCCGTCTGGGAGCAGTACTTC. The V gene is TRBV7-9, the J gene TRBJ2-7; TRBD2 aligns across 11 bases. After removal of 4 bases from V and 7 bases from J, the junction contained 18 bases not matched to a gene. The germline V gene encodes CDR1 SEHNR and CDR2 FQNEAQ (reference sequence). This CDR3 is built from 18 residues.

The chain recombines TRBV18 with TRBJ2-1; 8 bases are a match to TRBD2. CDR1 and CDR2 from the germline V gene are KGHSH and LQKENI. The CDR3 has 18 amino acids. V shed 1 base and J 5 bases; nucleotides not matched to a gene: 13. The CDR3 sequence: CASSPRVTSGNPHNEQFF. The CDR3 DNA reads as TGTGCCAGCTCACCACGAGTAACTAGCGGTAATCCACACAATGAGCAGTTCTTC.

The chain carries TRBV28 and TRBJ1-4, with 7 bases lining up with TRBD1. The CDR3 consists of 14 residues. V lost 8 bases and J lost 4; bases outside the gene matches: 7. Germline CDR1 reads MDHEN; CDR2 reads SYDVKM. CDR3 sequence (DNA): TGTGCCAGCCGATTCGGGACAGTTAATGAAAAACTGTTTTTT. Translation gives CASRFGTVNEKLFF.

This clone has just one count. J is TRBJ1-6 and V is TRBV19; 8 nucleotides match TRBD1. Germline assignment: CDR1 LNHDA and CDR2 SQIVND (reference sequence). Losses at the gene ends were 3 bases for V and 1 base for J; bases not matched to a gene: 5. The CDR3 sequence is 17 residues long. The CDR3 coding sequence is TGTGCCAGTAGTATCACAACAGGGGGATCCTATAATTCACCCCTCCACTTT. This codes for CASSITTGGSYNSPLHF.

The chain combines TRBV7-2 with TRBJ1-2; possibly TRBD1 for D (5 bases). Per the germline V gene, CDR1 is SGHTA and CDR2 is FQGNSA. This CDR3 has 12 residues. V lost 3 bases, J lost 6 bases, and 8 bases lay in between. CDR3 in DNA: TGTGCCAGCAGCTTGACAGTGGATGGCTACACCTTC. Translated: CASSLTVDGYTF. Full variable domain (outside the CDR3, taken from reference TRBV7-2 and TRBJ1-2): GAGVSQSPSNKVTEKGKDVELRCDPISGHTALYWYRQSLGQGLEFLIYFQGNSAPDKSGLPSDRFSAERTGGSVSTLTIQRTQQEDSAVYLCASSLTVDGYTFGSGTRLTVV.

The rearrangement links TRBV7-9 to TRBJ2-1; 13 bases are a match to TRBD2. Per germline, CDR1 SEHNR and CDR2 FQNEAQ (reference sequence). With V trimmed by 5 bases and J by 4 bases, 2 bases remained unmatched. The length of the CDR3 is 15 residues. This CDR3 is CASSMTSGGYNEQFF. CDR3 DNA: TGTGCCAGCAGCATGACTAGCGGGGGGTACAATGAGCAGTTCTTC.

The chain has TRBV4-1 and TRBJ2-1, with D tentatively TRBD1 (6 bases). The CDR3 spans 16 residues. Germline CDR1 and CDR2: MGHRA and YSYEKL. Trimming removed 0 bases at V and 2 bases at J, with 11 bases between. CDR3 amino acids: CASSQDEGEPYNEQFF. For the CDR3, the DNA is TGCGCCAGCAGCCAAGATGAGGGGGAACCCTACAATGAGCAGTTCTTC.

V and J are TRBV5-1 and TRBJ2-7, with 10 bases that match TRBD1. The germline V gene has CDR1 SGHRS and CDR2 YFSETQ. Losses at the gene ends were 5 bases for V and 6 bases for J; bases not matched to a gene: 5. The length of the CDR3 is 13 residues. The CDR3 DNA sequence: TGCGCCAGCAGATGGACAGGGGGAGGCGAGCAGTACTTC. This encodes CASRWTGGGEQYF.

The chain has TRBV27 and TRBJ1-2; 7 bases are shared with TRBD1. V was clipped by 6 bases and J by 7 bases; unmatched bases: 11. Germline CDR1 is MNHEY and CDR2 is SMNVEV (reference sequence). This CDR3 has 14 residues. The CDR3 reads CASRTKQGLSGYTF. For the CDR3, the DNA is TGTGCCAGCAGAACTAAACAGGGGCTGAGTGGCTACACCTTC.

The gene calls are TRBV11-1 and TRBJ1-6; D is uncertain. The V gene lost 4 bases and the J gene lost 0 bases, with 4 bases spanning the gap. Germline CDR1 reads SGHAT; CDR2 reads FQDESV (reference sequence). CDR3 length equals 14 residues. The CDR3 bases are TGTGCCAGCAGCTCTCTCTCCTATAATTCACCCCTCCACTTT. This encodes CASSSLSYNSPLHF.

This clone was observed a single time. V usage is TRBV5-4 and J usage is TRBJ2-1; possible D gene TRBD1, 6 bases. The length of the CDR3 is 14 residues. Germline V gene sequence: CDR1 SGHNT, CDR2 YYREEE (reference sequence). Trimming left V 2 bases short and J 1 base short, with 7 bases between. The CDR3 protein is CASSLQGSYNEQFF. For the CDR3, the DNA is TGTGCCAGCAGCTTACAGGGATCCTACAATGAGCAGTTCTTC.

With respect to this clone: Other DNA sequences in the same sample also yield this CDR3. The chain combines TRBV28 with TRBJ2-7, with 9 positions matching TRBD2. This CDR3 comprises 16 residues. Looked up from germline, CDR1 is MDHEN and CDR2 is SYDVKM. The trim removed 3 bases at V and 3 bases at J, leaving 9 bases unmatched. The CDR3 reads CASSFSLAGLSYEQYF. DNA of the CDR3: TGTGCCAGCAGTTTTTCCCTAGCGGGACTGAGCTACGAGCAGTACTTC.

The chain couples TRBV6-6 to TRBJ2-1, with TRBD2 as a possible D gene (6 bases). This CDR3 is 13 amino acids long. V shed 6 bases and J shed 12 bases, with 18 bases lying between them. The germline CDR1 and CDR2 sequences are MNHNY and SVGAGI (reference sequence). CDR3 sequence (DNA): TGTGCCAGCAGCCTGGAGGGACGAGGGAGGCAGTTCTTC. Protein: CASSLEGRGRQFF.

The CDR3 nucleotides read TGTGCCAGCAGCTTAGGGTCTATAACTAATGAAAAACTGTTTTTT. It encodes CASSLGSITNEKLFF. The chain has TRBV7-9 and TRBJ1-4, with D unresolved. From germline, CDR1 is SEHNR and CDR2 FQNEAQ (reference sequence). V was trimmed by 1 base and J by 1 base, leaving 7 bases between them. CDR3 length equals 15 residues.

The rearrangement joins TRBV7-2 to TRBJ1-1, with D hard to call. The CDR3 is 15 residues long. Germline V gene data show CDR1 as SGHTA and CDR2 as FQGNSA. Trimming stripped 5 bases from V and 4 bases from J, with 17 bases between. In DNA, the CDR3 is TGTGCCAGCAGCGCCGGGCTCGGCCGGGGCACTGAAGCTTTCTTT. Translating it yields CASSAGLGRGTEAFF.

The V gene is TRBV7-2, the J gene TRBJ2-7; the D gene is possibly TRBD1 (6 bases). V lost 1 base to trimming and J lost 0 bases, with 10 bases between them. The germline V gene has CDR1 SGHTA and CDR2 FQGNSA. The CDR3 sequence is 15 residues long. CDR3 sequence reads: CASSLGGGGSYEQYF. In nucleotides, the CDR3 is TGTGCCAGCAGCTTAGGTGGGGGCGGCTCCTACGAGCAGTACTTC.

The rearrangement links TRBV14 to TRBJ2-7; D not resolved. The germline V gene has CDR1 SGHDN and CDR2 FVKESK. CDR3 length: 14 residues. V was trimmed by 1 base and J by 4 bases, leaving 11 bases between them. The chain's CDR3 is CASSQGYSSYEQYF. The DNA for the CDR3 is TGTGCCAGCAGCCAAGGTTACAGTTCGTACGAGCAGTACTTC.

V usage is TRBV6-1 and J usage is TRBJ1-2; 10 nucleotides agree with TRBD1. Germline trimming cut 6 bases from V and 3 bases from J; bases unmatched to any gene: 4. The CDR3 has 14 amino acids. Germline CDR1 and CDR2: MNHNS and SASEGT. The CDR3 region is CASRTGGSDYGYTF. The CDR3 DNA reads TGTGCCAGCAGGACAGGGGGCTCGGACTATGGCTACACCTTC.

This clone occurred once. The V and J genes are TRBV2 and TRBJ1-1; TRBD1 agrees at 7 bases. CDR1 and CDR2 (germline): SNHLY, FYNNEI. The CDR3 sequence is 15 residues long. J lost 0 bases, V lost 7 bases, and 8 bases had no gene match. In DNA form, the CDR3 reads TGTGCCAGCAAGGGGGCAGCGTTGATGAACACTGAAGCTTTCTTT. Its translation: CASKGAALMNTEAFF. Variable domain in full (rest from reference TRBV2 and TRBJ1-1): EPEVTQTPSHQVTQMGQEVILRCVPISNHLYFYWYRQILGQKVEFLVSFYNNEISEKSEIFDDQFSVERPDGSNFTLKIRSTKLEDSAMYFCASKGAALMNTEAFFGQGTRLTVV.

The chain employs TRBV5-1 and TRBJ1-5; 11 bases agree with TRBD1. V was pared by 0 bases and J by 3 bases, with 8 bases of the junction left unmatched. Germline CDR1 is SGHRS and CDR2 is YFSETQ. CDR3 length equals 18 residues. CDR3: CASSLEPRDRGNNQPQHF. CDR3 in DNA: TGCGCCAGCAGCTTGGAGCCCCGGGACAGGGGGAACAATCAGCCCCAGCATTTT.

The chain joins TRBV5-1 to TRBJ2-1; weak D call: TRBD1 (6 bases). Germline lookup yields CDR1 SGHRS and CDR2 YFSETQ. The CDR3 length is 13 residues. The ends were cut back, 1 base at V and 6 bases at J, with 8 bases in the middle. CDR3 amino acids: CASSLTGPNEQFF. The CDR3 DNA sequence: TGCGCCAGCAGCTTGACAGGGCCCAATGAGCAGTTCTTC.

This clone was seen once. The V and J genes are TRBV16 and TRBJ1-1, with D possibly being TRBD1 (6 bases). V was shortened by 1 base and J by 8 bases, with 14 bases between the two germline ends. This CDR3 contains 14 residues. Germline-derived CDR1 and CDR2 are KGHSY and FQNENV. The CDR3: CASSQFNGGGEAFF. The CDR3 DNA is TGTGCCAGCAGCCAATTCAATGGCGGGGGCGAAGCTTTCTTT.

The V call is TRBV7-9, the J call TRBJ2-1; D ambiguous. Germline V CDR1 and CDR2: SEHNR, FQNEAQ (reference sequence). Between the trimmed V and J ends, which lost 1 base and 0 bases, there was a span of 10 bases. CDR3 length: 16 amino acids. The CDR3 protein is CASSLGVFNSYNEQFF. CDR3 DNA sequence: TGTGCCAGCAGCTTAGGTGTCTTTAACTCCTACAATGAGCAGTTCTTC.

The genes are TRBV2 and TRBJ1-5; D may be TRBD1 (5 bases). This CDR3 region has 15 residues. V dropped 3 bases and J dropped 6 bases, with 15 bases sitting between them. Germline-derived CDR1 and CDR2 are SNHLY and FYNNEI. The chain's CDR3 is CASSDGRGEPQPQHF. As DNA, the CDR3 is TGTGCCAGCAGTGATGGAAGGGGTGAACCTCAGCCCCAGCATTTT.